These T cell receptor beta chains were read from a single sample in a study of tumor and adjacent non-tumor tissue in lung cancer. TCRdb re-derived calls from the multiplex PCR reads in MiXCR, one entry per CDR3 protein. Seen here are approximately 120,000 distinct CDR3 sequences, about 75% observed once, and the top ten hold more than 35%. Sequencing input: lung tumor tissue. These receptors were obtained from a woman in her fifties or sixties with non-small cell lung cancer. CDR3s include the opening cysteine and the closing phenylalanine or tryptophan. Each record gives: J gene, V gene, clone size, D gene, CDR3 DNA, CDR3 protein. A D gene is named only where the DNA matches it firmly. Clone size, where shown, is once, few, many, or a class for clones that have expanded.

>TRBJ2-1|TRBV4-3|.|TRBD2
TGTGCCAGCAGCTCAATCGGGACTAGCGGGGCCAGGGAGCAGTCCTTC
CASSSIGTSGAREQSF
>TRBJ1-2|TRBV11-3|.|.
TGTGCCACCAGCCTGGGGAACGGAAGCTACACCTTC
CATSLGNGSYTF
>TRBJ1-6|TRBV20-1|.|.
TGCAGTGCTCGGTCAGGCGGCATAGAAAATTCATCCCTCCACTTT
CSARSGGIENSSLHF
>TRBJ1-1|TRBV6-1|.|.
TGTGCCAGCAGTGATAAGGACGTCACTGAACCTTTCTTT
CASSDKDVTEPFF
>TRBJ2-6|TRBV14|.|.
TGTGCCAGCAGTTCGGCGTCCGGGGCCAACGCCCTGACTTTC
CASSSASGANALTF
>TRBJ2-2|TRBV6-2/TRBV6-3|.|.
TGCGCTAGCAGTTACAGGGACACCCGGGAGCTGTTTTTT
CASSYRDTRELFF
>TRBJ2-3|TRBV20-1|.|.
TGCAATGCTCTCGAGACACTTAGAACAGATACGCACTATTTT
CNALETLRTDTHYF
>TRBJ2-1|TRBV11-3|once|TRBD2
TGTGCCAGTACCTTAGAGTTGACTAGCGGGAGCCACAATAAGCAGTTATTC
CASTLELTSGSHNKQLF
>TRBJ2-7|TRBV5-1|.|.
TGCGCCAGCAGCCCAGGACAATCCTACGAGCAGTACTTC
CASSPGQSYEQYF
>TRBJ2-5|TRBV5-4|many|TRBD1
TGTGCCAGCCTTTCGGACAGGAGACAAGAGACCCAGTACTTC
CASLSDRRQETQYF
>TRBJ2-7|TRBV6-6|.|.
TGTGCTAGCAGTTACTTGGAAGGGCCCTACGAGCAGTACTTC
CASSYLEGPYEQYF
>TRBJ2-4|TRBV6-1|many|.
TGTGCCAGCAGAGAAGGGGAGGCCAAAAACATTCAGTACTTC
CASREGEAKNIQYF
>TRBJ1-2|TRBV6-2/TRBV6-3|.|TRBD1
TGTGCCAGCAACGACAGGGGGTCTTACTATGACTACACCTTC
CASNDRGSYYDYTF
>TRBJ2-3|TRBV4-3|.|TRBD1
TGTGCCAGCAGCGAGGGACAGGGGGTAACAAATACGCAGTGTTTT
CASSEGQGVTNTQCF
>TRBJ2-1|TRBV20-1|few|.
TGCAGTGCTTACCGTCAAAGGAGCTCCAATGAGCAGCTCTTC
CSAYRQRSSNEQLF
>TRBJ2-7|TRBV12-3/TRBV12-4|.|.
TGTGCCAGCAGATGGGGTATGGGGGAGCAATACTTC
CASRWGMGEQYF
>TRBJ2-5|TRBV6-2/TRBV6-3|once|TRBD2
TGTGACAGCAGTTATCTGGCGGGAGGAGAGACCCAGTACTTC
CDSSYLAGGETQYF
>TRBJ1-2|TRBV12-3/TRBV12-4|.|.
TGTACCAGCAGTTTAATGCTAGGGCAGGGCTATGGTTACACCTTC
CTSSLMLGQGYGYTF
>TRBJ2-7|TRBV6-2/TRBV6-3|many|.
TGTGCCAGCTCTCGACCCTACTACGAGCAGTACTTC
CASSRPYYEQYF
>TRBJ2-6|TRBV11-1|.|.
TGTGCCAGCAGCCCTTTCCGCCGGGGGGCCAACGTCCTGACTTTC
CASSPFRRGANVLTF
>TRBJ1-5|TRBV10-3|.|.
TGTACCATCAGACCCACAGGAGACGGCCAGCCCCAGCATTTT
CTIRPTGDGQPQHF
>TRBJ1-5|TRBV15|many|.
TGTGCCACCAGCAGAGATTCTCAGGGTCGCCATCAGCCCCAGCATTTT
CATSRDSQGRHQPQHF
>TRBJ1-6|TRBV7-8|.|TRBD1
TGTGCCAGCAGCCCCGAGGGGACAGGAAATAATTCACCCCTCCACTTT
CASSPEGTGNNSPLHF
>TRBJ2-1|TRBV7-3|.|.
TGTGCCAGCAGCTACCAGACAGGCAATGAGCAGTTCTTC
CASSYQTGNEQFF
>TRBJ2-2|TRBV11-2|.|TRBD1
TGTGCTAGCAGCTCAGGACAGGGCTGGGCCGGGGAGCTGTTTTTT
CASSSGQGWAGELFF
>TRBJ1-2|TRBV4-1|.|.
TGCGCCAGCAGCCAAGGACATGAGGGCGTCTCTAACTATGGCTACACCTTC
CASSQGHEGVSNYGYTF
>TRBJ2-5|TRBV11-2|.|.
TGTGACAGCAGCCACGAACTAGGGGGGAGCCTCCAAGAGACCCAGTACTTC
CDSSHELGGSLQETQYF
>TRBJ1-3|TRBV11-3|once|.
TGTGCCACCCGGGATGACTCTAGAAACACCACATATTTT
CATRDDSRNTTYF
>TRBJ1-1|TRBV6-1|.|.
TGTACAAGCAGTGGGGACCGAGACACTGAAGCTTTCTTT
CTSSGDRDTEAFF